The rows below give T cell receptor beta chains drawn from one sample of a study of T cells in Graves' hyperthyroidism and ophthalmopathy. MiXCR, applied by TCRdb to the multiplex PCR reads, yields one record per CDR3 protein. The sample lists about 130,000 distinct CDR3 sequences; 22% were seen once. Sequenced material: blood. These receptors all come from a woman aged 45-60 years with Graves' hyperthyroidism that later progressed to Graves' ophthalmopathy. The CDR3 runs from the conserved cysteine through the conserved F or W. The order of the fields is V gene, J gene, D gene, CDR3 length, clone size, CDR3 protein, CDR3 DNA. The D gene is left open where the match is weak. Size values are once, few and many counts, or a class for expanded clones, and some rows have none.

v_gene: TRBV20-1; j_gene: TRBJ2-2; d_gene: TRBD2; len: 14; abundance: few; CDR3aa: CSARLAGGDGELFF; CDR3nt: TGCAGTGCAAGACTAGCGGGGGGGGACGGGGAGCTGTTTTTT
v_gene: TRBV6-1; j_gene: TRBJ1-2; d_gene: NA; len: 13; abundance: many; CDR3aa: CAINRSLNYGYTF; CDR3nt: TGTGCCATCAACAGGTCACTTAACTATGGCTACACCTTC
v_gene: TRBV7-6; j_gene: TRBJ2-7; d_gene: NA; len: 14; abundance: NA; CDR3aa: CASSEQGNSYEQYF; CDR3nt: TGTGCCAGCAGCGAGCAGGGAAACTCCTACGAGCAGTACTTC
v_gene: TRBV28; j_gene: TRBJ2-4; d_gene: TRBD1; len: 15; abundance: many; CDR3aa: CASSHLGQGENIQYF; CDR3nt: TGTGCCAGCAGCCACCTCGGACAGGGGGAGAACATTCAGTACTTC
v_gene: TRBV28; j_gene: TRBJ2-3; d_gene: NA; len: 15; abundance: many; CDR3aa: CASSFGGGRPYTQYF; CDR3nt: TGTGCCAGCAGTTTTGGGGGGGGGCGTCCTTATACGCAGTATTTT
v_gene: TRBV20-1; j_gene: TRBJ1-6; d_gene: NA; len: 13; abundance: few; CDR3aa: CSARDSLNSPLHF; CDR3nt: TGCAGTGCTAGGGACAGCTTAAATTCACCCCTCCACTTT
v_gene: TRBV3-1; j_gene: TRBJ2-1; d_gene: TRBD2; len: 15; abundance: few; CDR3aa: CASSEKAGGRNEQFF; CDR3nt: TGTGCCAGCAGTGAAAAAGCGGGAGGGCGCAATGAGCAGTTCTTC
v_gene: TRBV27; j_gene: TRBJ2-1; d_gene: TRBD2; len: 19; abundance: many; CDR3aa: CASSPWGGREVGFYNEQFF; CDR3nt: TGTGCCAGCAGTCCATGGGGCGGGAGAGAGGTGGGGTTTTACAATGAGCAGTTCTTC
v_gene: TRBV28; j_gene: TRBJ2-3; d_gene: NA; len: 15; abundance: many; CDR3aa: CASSTSTSGRDTQYF; CDR3nt: NA
v_gene: TRBV10-3; j_gene: TRBJ2-7; d_gene: NA; len: 13; abundance: NA; CDR3aa: CAIREDTSYEQYF; CDR3nt: TGTGCCATCAGGGAGGACACCTCCTACGAGCAGTACTTC
v_gene: TRBV6-1; j_gene: TRBJ2-3; d_gene: TRBD2; len: 16; abundance: NA; CDR3aa: CASSLAGFKSADTQYF; CDR3nt: TGTGCCAGCAGCCTAGCGGGGTTTAAGTCCGCAGATACGCAGTATTTT
v_gene: TRBV20-1; j_gene: TRBJ1-1; d_gene: NA; len: 13; abundance: many; CDR3aa: CSARARANTEAFF; CDR3nt: TGCAGTGCTAGAGCCAGGGCGAACACTGAAGCTTTCTTT
v_gene: TRBV7-9; j_gene: TRBJ2-7; d_gene: NA; len: 15; abundance: many; CDR3aa: CASSLSRQIPYEQYF; CDR3nt: TGTGCCAGCAGCTTAAGTAGACAGATCCCCTACGAGCAGTACTTC
v_gene: TRBV3-1; j_gene: TRBJ1-2; d_gene: TRBD1; len: 14; abundance: many; CDR3aa: CASSLTGGSSGYTF; CDR3nt: TGTGCCAGCAGCCTGACAGGGGGAAGTAGTGGCTACACCTTC
v_gene: TRBV11-1; j_gene: TRBJ1-1; d_gene: NA; len: 13; abundance: NA; CDR3aa: CASSAGDRTEAFF; CDR3nt: TGTGCCAGCAGCGCAGGGGATCGGACTGAAGCTTTCTTT
v_gene: TRBV28; j_gene: TRBJ2-3; d_gene: NA; len: 14; abundance: many; CDR3aa: CASSLETTTDTQYF; CDR3nt: TGTGCCAGCAGTTTGGAGACCACCACAGATACGCAGTATTTT
v_gene: TRBV9; j_gene: TRBJ2-1; d_gene: TRBD2; len: 16; abundance: NA; CDR3aa: CASSVVGLGKYNEQFF; CDR3nt: TGTGCCAGCAGCGTAGTAGGACTAGGGAAGTACAATGAGCAGTTCTTC
v_gene: TRBV12-3/TRBV12-4; j_gene: TRBJ1-1; d_gene: NA; len: 14; abundance: NA; CDR3aa: CASTKDGRNTEAFF; CDR3nt: TGTGCCAGCACCAAGGATGGGAGGAACACTGAAGCTTTCTTT
v_gene: TRBV11-2; j_gene: TRBJ2-2; d_gene: NA; len: 16; abundance: many; CDR3aa: CASSRGVLANTGELFF; CDR3nt: TGTGCCAGCAGCCGAGGCGTACTAGCGAACACCGGGGAGCTGTTTTTT
v_gene: TRBV5-5; j_gene: TRBJ1-6; d_gene: NA; len: 14; abundance: NA; CDR3aa: CASSWGGVHSPLHF; CDR3nt: TGTGCCAGCAGCTGGGGAGGGGTGCATTCACCCCTCCACTTT
v_gene: TRBV2; j_gene: TRBJ2-5; d_gene: TRBD2; len: 16; abundance: many; CDR3aa: CASSYIAGGPTETQYF; CDR3nt: TGTGCCAGCAGTTACATAGCGGGAGGGCCGACAGAGACCCAGTACTTC
v_gene: TRBV7-8; j_gene: TRBJ2-3; d_gene: NA; len: 14; abundance: many; CDR3aa: CASSLITLTDTQYF; CDR3nt: TGTGCCAGCAGCTTAATCACCCTCACAGATACGCAGTATTTT
v_gene: TRBV3-1; j_gene: TRBJ1-1; d_gene: NA; len: 13; abundance: NA; CDR3aa: CASSQDLGTEAFF; CDR3nt: TGTGCCAGCAGCCAAGATTTGGGCACTGAAGCTTTCTTT
v_gene: TRBV14; j_gene: TRBJ1-1; d_gene: NA; len: 18; abundance: many; CDR3aa: CASSPTRGTGRRNTEAFF; CDR3nt: TGTGCCAGCAGCCCTACACGGGGTACGGGACGGAGGAACACTGAAGCTTTCTTT
v_gene: TRBV25-1; j_gene: TRBJ2-2; d_gene: NA; len: 10; abundance: once; CDR3aa: CASSAGELFF; CDR3nt: TGTGCCAGCAGCGCGGGGGAGCTGTTTTTT
v_gene: TRBV3-1; j_gene: TRBJ2-7; d_gene: NA; len: 13; abundance: many; CDR3aa: CASSRAEGYEQYF; CDR3nt: TGTGCCAGCAGTCGGGCAGAGGGCTACGAGCAGTACTTC
v_gene: TRBV2; j_gene: TRBJ1-5; d_gene: TRBD1; len: 15; abundance: many; CDR3aa: CASRGGTGGNQPQHF; CDR3nt: TGTGCCAGCAGAGGAGGGACAGGGGGCAATCAGCCCCAGCATTTT
v_gene: TRBV28; j_gene: TRBJ2-5; d_gene: TRBD2; len: 15; abundance: NA; CDR3aa: CASSLSGGPRETQYF; CDR3nt: TGTGCCAGCAGTTTATCGGGAGGGCCGCGAGAGACCCAGTACTTC
v_gene: TRBV5-1; j_gene: TRBJ1-1; d_gene: TRBD1; len: 16; abundance: NA; CDR3aa: CASSSRTGWVDTEAFF; CDR3nt: TGCGCCAGCAGCTCCAGGACAGGGTGGGTAGACACTGAAGCTTTCTTT
v_gene: TRBV28; j_gene: TRBJ2-7; d_gene: TRBD2; len: 17; abundance: few; CDR3aa: CASSLGSRTGGSGEQYF; CDR3nt: TGTGCCAGCAGTCTTGGCAGTCGGACGGGAGGATCCGGCGAGCAGTACTTC
v_gene: TRBV20-1; j_gene: TRBJ2-4; d_gene: NA; len: 12; abundance: once; CDR3aa: CSAREDQNIQYF; CDR3nt: TGCAGTGCCAGGGAGGATCAAAACATTCAGTACTTC
v_gene: TRBV4-1; j_gene: TRBJ2-7; d_gene: NA; len: 15; abundance: once; CDR3aa: CASSQQPGYPNEQYF; CDR3nt: TGCGCCAGCAGCCAGCAGCCGGGGTACCCCAACGAGCAGTACTTC
v_gene: TRBV7-9; j_gene: TRBJ2-1; d_gene: TRBD2; len: 16; abundance: NA; CDR3aa: CASSSRTSASYSEQFF; CDR3nt: TGTGCCAGCAGCTCGCGGACTAGCGCATCCTACAGTGAGCAGTTCTTC
v_gene: TRBV20-1; j_gene: TRBJ2-1; d_gene: NA; len: 14; abundance: many; CDR3aa: CSAFRRDLGDEQFF; CDR3nt: TGCAGTGCTTTTCGCCGAGATCTAGGGGATGAGCAGTTCTTC
v_gene: TRBV6-4; j_gene: TRBJ2-6; d_gene: TRBD1; len: 17; abundance: few; CDR3aa: CASSPGQGSSGANVLTF; CDR3nt: TGTGCCAGCAGTCCGGGACAGGGAAGCTCTGGGGCCAACGTCCTGACTTTC
v_gene: TRBV5-1; j_gene: TRBJ1-5; d_gene: TRBD1; len: 15; abundance: NA; CDR3aa: CASSPSDRRDQPQHF; CDR3nt: TGCGCCAGCAGCCCGTCGGACAGGCGAGATCAGCCCCAGCATTTT
v_gene: TRBV10-2; j_gene: TRBJ2-7; d_gene: NA; len: 15; abundance: NA; CDR3aa: CASSGGRAFSYEQYF; CDR3nt: TGCGCCAGCAGTGGGGGCAGGGCATTCTCCTACGAGCAGTACTTC
v_gene: TRBV24-1; j_gene: TRBJ2-1; d_gene: TRBD1; len: 16; abundance: many; CDR3aa: CATSDETGSSYNEQFF; CDR3nt: TGTGCCACCAGTGACGAGACAGGGTCTTCCTACAATGAGCAGTTCTTC
v_gene: TRBV10-3; j_gene: TRBJ1-5; d_gene: NA; len: 14; abundance: few; CDR3aa: CAISERGSNQPQHF; CDR3nt: TGTGCCATCAGTGAGAGGGGTAGCAATCAGCCCCAGCATTTT
v_gene: TRBV4-1; j_gene: TRBJ2-2; d_gene: NA; len: 15; abundance: many; CDR3aa: CASSQDRANTGELFF; CDR3nt: TGCGCCAGCAGCCAAGACCGGGCGAACACCGGGGAGCTGTTTTTT
v_gene: TRBV6-1; j_gene: TRBJ2-1; d_gene: NA; len: 15; abundance: NA; CDR3aa: CASSRTWVGNNEQFF; CDR3nt: TGTGCCAGCAGCCGCACGTGGGTAGGGAACAATGAGCAGTTCTTC
v_gene: TRBV28; j_gene: TRBJ1-5; d_gene: TRBD1; len: 16; abundance: many; CDR3aa: CASSREQGAGNQPQHF; CDR3nt: TGTGCCAGCAGCCGAGAACAGGGGGCTGGCAATCAGCCCCAGCATTTT
v_gene: TRBV27; j_gene: TRBJ1-2; d_gene: NA; len: 15; abundance: many; CDR3aa: CASSLSPLSNYGYTF; CDR3nt: TGTGCCAGCAGTTTATCTCCGCTATCTAACTATGGCTACACCTTC
v_gene: TRBV7-8; j_gene: TRBJ1-2; d_gene: TRBD1; len: 21; abundance: NA; CDR3aa: CASSSRSSTTGGPFPLYGYTF; CDR3nt: TGTGCCAGCAGCTCACGCTCATCAACCACAGGGGGCCCATTCCCCCTTTATGGCTACACCTTC
v_gene: TRBV5-1; j_gene: TRBJ2-7; d_gene: TRBD1; len: 13; abundance: many; CDR3aa: CASSPDRGGEQYF; CDR3nt: TGCGCCAGCAGCCCGGACAGGGGAGGCGAGCAGTACTTC
v_gene: TRBV7-9; j_gene: TRBJ2-1; d_gene: TRBD2; len: 15; abundance: NA; CDR3aa: CASSQREGSYNEQFF; CDR3nt: TGTGCCAGCAGCCAGCGGGAGGGTTCCTACAATGAGCAGTTCTTC
v_gene: TRBV28; j_gene: TRBJ1-5; d_gene: NA; len: 14; abundance: many; CDR3aa: CASSLNDRNQPQHF; CDR3nt: TGTGCCAGCAGTTTAAACGACAGGAATCAGCCCCAGCATTTT
v_gene: TRBV6-5; j_gene: TRBJ2-2; d_gene: TRBD2; len: 16; abundance: few; CDR3aa: CASSYGGTSGTGELFF; CDR3nt: TGTGCCAGCAGTTACGGAGGGACTAGCGGCACCGGGGAGCTGTTTTTT
v_gene: TRBV18; j_gene: TRBJ2-7; d_gene: TRBD1; len: 14; abundance: many; CDR3aa: CASSPRQGWDEQYF; CDR3nt: TGTGCCAGCTCACCTCGACAGGGGTGGGACGAGCAGTACTTC
v_gene: TRBV5-1; j_gene: TRBJ1-1; d_gene: NA; len: 15; abundance: many; CDR3aa: CASSLDGGGNTEAFF; CDR3nt: TGCGCCAGCAGCTTGGACGGGGGCGGGAACACTGAAGCTTTCTTT
v_gene: TRBV7-3; j_gene: TRBJ2-5; d_gene: TRBD1; len: 16; abundance: many; CDR3aa: CASSFGTGGLGETQYF; CDR3nt: TGTGCCAGCAGCTTTGGGACAGGGGGCCTAGGGGAGACCCAGTACTTC
v_gene: TRBV7-8; j_gene: TRBJ2-7; d_gene: TRBD1; len: 15; abundance: many; CDR3aa: CASSLQGASFYEQYF; CDR3nt: TGTGCCAGCAGCCTACAGGGGGCATCGTTCTACGAGCAGTACTTC
v_gene: TRBV12-3/TRBV12-4; j_gene: TRBJ1-1; d_gene: NA; len: 14; abundance: many; CDR3aa: CASSPTDMNTEAFF; CDR3nt: TGTGCCAGCAGTCCGACAGACATGAACACTGAAGCTTTCTTT